This T cell receptor (beta chain) was recorded in a study of T cell responses to AZD1222 COVID-19 vaccine. Study observations and caveats: Among spike-specific TCRs, nearly half reportedly target unmutated variant regions. Donors were mostly white British, more females; clonal diversity possibly underestimated. Just a handful of AZD1222 recipients were seropositive at baseline. The study found Spike-specific TCR breadth and depth rose after two AZD1222 doses.

Turning to this clone: The target antigen is unknown.

Here immunoSEQ multiplex PCR was the method, and the copy in TCRdb shows in-frame clones only, minus some. The table shows 50,000 to 70,000 clones, with approximately 85% occurring only once. Germline V CDR1 and CDR2: GTSNPN, SVGIG (reference sequence). The CDR3 runs to 15 residues. With 8 bases removed from V and 0 bases from J, the gap between germline ends came to 17 bases. The starting material was peripheral blood, obtained on day 0 of MenACWY control vaccination. The sequence was collected from an adult in good health. The J gene is TRBJ2-1, the V gene TRBV30, with D perhaps TRBD2 (5 bases). The CDR3 spells CASEIATSSYNEQFF. CDR3 DNA sequence: TGTGCCAGCGAAATAGCGACCAGCTCCTACAATGAGCAGTTCTTC.